The 20 T cell receptor beta chains given below trace back to one sample, sequenced in a study of blood T cell repertoires in COVID-19. Libraries were prepared by immunoSEQ multiplex PCR; TCRdb keeps only in-frame clonotypes and omits some of them. The sample consists of fewer than 300,000 clones, more than 85% of them appearing once. The sample taken for sequencing was peripheral blood. The receptors shown here come from a woman between 25 and 40 years old with COVID-19, enrolled during active disease.

V usage is TRBV19 and J usage is TRBJ2-3; D gene unclear. V gave up 6 bases and J gave up 5 bases, with 15 bases separating them. In germline, CDR1 is LNHDA, CDR2 SQIVND (reference sequence). This CDR3 is built from 14 residues. The CDR3 DNA reads TGTGCCAGTAGCTTGGGCCAGGCGAAAGATACGCAGTATTTT. It translates to CASSLGQAKDTQYF.

This clone has a single count. This sequence joins TRBV11-2 and TRBJ2-7; 12 positions match TRBD2. The length of the CDR3 is 15 residues. V was pared by 5 bases and J by 3 bases, with 5 bases of the junction left unmatched. In germline, CDR1 is SGHAT, CDR2 FQNNGV. The CDR3 DNA sequence: TGTGCCAGCAGCCGCCTAGCGGGAGGGTTCTACGAGCAGTACTTC. Translated, it gives CASSRLAGGFYEQYF.

V is TRBV2 and J is TRBJ1-5; 12 bases fit TRBD1. Germline values: CDR1 SNHLY, CDR2 FYNNEI. Germline trimming cut 6 bases from V and 4 bases from J; bases unmatched to any gene: 4. This CDR3 has 15 amino acids. For the CDR3, the DNA is TGTGCCAGCAGATTGGGACAGGGGGCTAATCAGCCCCAGCATTTT. This gives the protein CASRLGQGANQPQHF.

The chain has TRBV7-8 and TRBJ1-1, with D possibly TRBD1 on 6 matching bases. Trimming shortened V by 3 bases and J by 5 bases, and 10 bases separated the two germline ends. There are 13 residues in the CDR3. CDR1 SGHVS and CDR2 FQNEAQ come from the germline V gene. CDR3 in amino acids: CASSLRGRTEAFF. CDR3 in DNA: TGTGCCAGCAGCTTGCGGGGGCGGACTGAAGCTTTCTTT.

This clone was observed a single time. The chain links TRBV7-9 to TRBJ1-1, with 9 bases identical to TRBD1. This CDR3 spans 17 amino acids. Germline-derived CDR1 and CDR2 are SEHNR and FQNEAQ (reference sequence). The V gene end was trimmed by 5 bases and the J gene end by 0 bases; junction bases not matched to a gene: 10. CDR3 sequence: CASSSRGQGHLNTEAFF. CDR3 coding DNA: TGTGCCAGCAGCAGCAGGGGACAGGGCCATTTGAACACTGAAGCTTTCTTT.

In DNA form, the CDR3 reads TGTGCCAGTAGTATGAAGGGGCCAGATACGCAGTATTTT. It yields the protein CASSMKGPDTQYF. The J gene is TRBJ2-3, the V gene TRBV19; maybe TRBD1 (5 bases). CDR3 length: 13 residues. V was shortened by 3 bases and J by 4 bases, with 8 bases between the two germline ends. CDR1 is LNHDA and CDR2 is SQIVND in the germline V gene (reference sequence). The full variable domain, its missing parts supplied by reference TRBV19 and TRBJ2-3, is DGGITQSPKYLFRKEGQNVTLSCEQNLNHDAMYWYRQDPGQGLRLIYYSQIVNDFQKGDIAEGYSVSREKKESFPLTVTSAQKNPTAFYLCASSMKGPDTQYFGPGTRLTVL.

This clone came up many times. The rearrangement joins TRBV7-9 to TRBJ2-3, with D tentatively TRBD2 (6 bases). The germline CDR1 and CDR2 sequences are SEHNR and FQNEAQ (reference sequence). The V end lost 4 bases, the J end lost 5 bases, and 16 bases lay between the germline ends. The CDR3 loop spans 15 amino acids. The CDR3: CASSSRLDAQDTQYF. The CDR3 nucleotides read TGTGCCAGCAGCTCCAGACTAGACGCGCAAGATACGCAGTATTTT. The full variable domain, with the rest looked up from reference TRBV7-9 and TRBJ2-3, is DTGVSQNPRHKITKRGQNVTFRCDPISEHNRLYWYRQTLGQGPEFLTYFQNEAQLEKSRLLSDRFSAERPKGSFSTLEIQRTEQGDSAMYLCASSSRLDAQDTQYFGPGTRLTVL.

CDR3 sequence: CASSPYGGVTEAFF. CDR3 nucleotide sequence: TGCGCCAGCAGCCCCTATGGCGGGGTCACTGAAGCTTTCTTT. The J gene is TRBJ1-1, the V gene TRBV5-1; no clear D gene. V was pared by 4 bases and J by 4 bases, with 14 bases between. CDR3 length: 14 amino acids. The germline V gene encodes CDR1 SGHRS and CDR2 YFSETQ.

This chain links TRBV27 with TRBJ2-7; tentatively, D is TRBD1 (5 bases). Trimming took 4 bases from V and 0 from J, leaving 10 bases between them. Germline CDR1 reads MNHEY; CDR2 reads SMNVEV (reference sequence). The CDR3 loop spans 14 amino acids. CDR3 sequence: CASSYRPSSYEQYF. The CDR3, as DNA: TGTGCCAGCAGTTACAGGCCGAGCTCCTACGAGCAGTACTTC.

This clone has a single count. V is TRBV7-9 and J is TRBJ1-4; the match to TRBD1 covers 7 bases. The germline CDR1 and CDR2 sequences are SEHNR and FQNEAQ (reference sequence). V was pared by 3 bases and J by 7 bases, with 2 bases of the junction left unmatched. The CDR3 totals 13 residues. The chain's CDR3 is CASSFPGGEKLFF. In nucleotides, the CDR3 is TGTGCCAGCAGCTTCCCAGGGGGTGAAAAACTGTTTTTT.

This clone came up once. The genes are TRBV15 and TRBJ1-2; the D is unclear. The CDR3 sequence is 12 residues long. The ends were cut back, 0 bases at V and 6 bases at J, with 5 bases in the middle. The germline V gene encodes CDR1 LNHNV and CDR2 YYDKDF (reference sequence). Written as DNA, the CDR3 is TGTGCCACCAGCAGAGATCAGGATGGCTACACCTTC. This gives the protein CATSRDQDGYTF.

V and J are TRBV2 and TRBJ1-1; 7 nucleotides line up with TRBD1. CDR3 length: 13 residues. Germline values: CDR1 SNHLY, CDR2 FYNNEI. V lost 3 bases, J lost 3 bases, and 1 base stayed unmatched. The CDR3 DNA reads TGTGCCAGCAGTGAGACAGGGTACACTGAAGCTTTCTTT. This codes for CASSETGYTEAFF.

The gene calls are TRBV5-1 and TRBJ1-6; D is perhaps TRBD1 (5 bases). Germline CDR1 SGHRS, CDR2 YFSETQ. The CDR3 sequence is 14 residues long. V was shortened by 1 base and J by 7 bases, with 9 bases between the two germline ends. CDR3 protein: CASSLQGLNSPLHF. CDR3 bases: TGCGCCAGCAGCTTGCAGGGCTTAAATTCACCCCTCCACTTT. Full variable domain (remainder filled in from reference TRBV5-1 and TRBJ1-6): KAGVTQTPRYLIKTRGQQVTLSCSPISGHRSVSWYQQTPGQGLQFLFEYFSETQRNKGNFPGRFSGRQFSNSRSEMNVSTLELGDSALYLCASSLQGLNSPLHFGNGTRLTVT.

The rearrangement uses TRBV7-9 and TRBJ2-1; the match to TRBD2 covers 11 bases. There are 14 residues in the CDR3. V shed 9 bases and J 7 bases; nucleotides not matched to a gene: 8. Germline CDR1 SEHNR, CDR2 FQNEAQ (reference sequence). The CDR3 reads CASSTSGTANEQFF. Here the CDR3 DNA reads TGTGCCAGTTCGACTAGCGGGACCGCTAATGAGCAGTTCTTC.

The chain couples TRBV10-3 to TRBJ2-3, with 9 bases identical to TRBD2. The V gene end was trimmed by 6 bases and the J gene end by 5 bases; junction bases not matched to a gene: 6. Germline V gives CDR1 ENHRY, CDR2 SYGVKD. The CDR3 runs to 14 residues. CDR3 in DNA: TGTGCCATCAGGGACCTAGCGGGAATAGATACGCAGTATTTT. This encodes CAIRDLAGIDTQYF.

The gene calls are TRBV15 and TRBJ2-7; the match to TRBD1 covers 7 bases. The CDR3 spans 15 residues. Trimming took 0 bases from V and 7 from J; bases not matched to a gene: 9. The germline gives CDR1 LNHNV, CDR2 YYDKDF (reference sequence). CDR3 sequence reads: CATSRDKEGGDEQYF. Here the CDR3 DNA reads TGTGCCACCAGCAGAGACAAAGAAGGGGGCGATGAGCAGTACTTC.

The rearrangement joins TRBV6-5 to TRBJ1-5; 7 bases align to TRBD1. The CDR3 extends over 15 amino acids. J was trimmed by 2 bases and V by 5 bases; bases with no gene match: 6. Germline CDR1 reads MNHEY; CDR2 reads SVGAGI. The CDR3 sequence: CASSNRGFGNQPQHF. CDR3 sequence (DNA): TGTGCCAGCAGTAACAGGGGCTTTGGCAATCAGCCCCAGCATTTT.

This clone was seen just once. The V and J genes are TRBV5-1 and TRBJ2-1; possibly TRBD1 for D (5 bases). V was cut by 3 bases and J by 5 bases, with 9 bases left in between. The CDR3 runs to 13 residues. The germline gives CDR1 SGHRS, CDR2 YFSETQ. As DNA, the CDR3 is TGCGCCAGCAGCTCCCTAGGGGACAATGAGCAGTTCTTC. It encodes CASSSLGDNEQFF.

The DNA of the CDR3 is TGCGCCAGCAGCTCCGGACAGGGGAGGACAGATACGCAGTATTTT. Its protein product is CASSSGQGRTDTQYF. The V call is TRBV5-1, the J call TRBJ2-3, with 9 bases identical to TRBD1. Germline loops: CDR1 SGHRS, CDR2 YFSETQ. V lost 3 bases to trimming and J lost 3 bases; unmatched junction nucleotides: 5. There are 15 residues in the CDR3.

The chain combines TRBV7-9 with TRBJ2-1, with 11 bases matching TRBD1. Trimming cost V 5 bases and J 7 bases; bases outside gene matches: 10. The CDR3 sequence is 16 residues long. The germline gives CDR1 SEHNR, CDR2 FQNEAQ (reference sequence). The DNA of the CDR3 is TGTGCCAGCAGCCTACAGAGGACAGGGGGCTGGAATGAGCAGTTCTTC. This encodes CASSLQRTGGWNEQFF.